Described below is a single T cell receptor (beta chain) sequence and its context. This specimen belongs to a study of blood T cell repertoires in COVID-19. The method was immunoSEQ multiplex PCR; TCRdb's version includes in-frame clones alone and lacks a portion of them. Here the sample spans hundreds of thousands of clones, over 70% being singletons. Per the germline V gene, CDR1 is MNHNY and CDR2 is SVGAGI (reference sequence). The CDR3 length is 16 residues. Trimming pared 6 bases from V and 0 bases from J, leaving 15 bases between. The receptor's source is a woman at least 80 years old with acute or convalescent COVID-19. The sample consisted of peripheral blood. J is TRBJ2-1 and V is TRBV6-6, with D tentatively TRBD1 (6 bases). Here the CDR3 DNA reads TGTGCCAGCAGCCCCAGGGGTGGGTTCTCCTACAATGAGCAGTTCTTC. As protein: CASSPRGGFSYNEQFF.